Included here is one TCR beta chain sequence, with context. The data belong to a study of OX40 agonist ivuxolimab in advanced cancers. Trimming cost V 4 bases and J 3 bases, with 18 bases left between them. CDR3 size: 15 residues. The germline V gene encodes CDR1 SQVTM and CDR2 ANQGSEA. Method: immunoSEQ multiplex PCR; TCRdb's copy keeps in-frame clones and lacks some. In the table there are tens of thousands of clones, roughly three quarters of which are singletons. Researchers took blood at baseline, on cycle 4 day 1, and on cycle 7 day 1. The rearrangement joins TRBV29-1 to TRBJ1-2, with D perhaps matching TRBD1 (6 bases). This sequence was found in an adult with an advanced solid tumor such as melanoma, head and neck, liver or kidney cancer. Sample: CD4+ or CD8+ T cells sorted from blood, taken in a trial of the OX40 agonist ivuxolimab. For the CDR3, the DNA is TGCAGCGTTGGCCCTGGTGGACAGTGGGACTATGGCTACACCTTC. Protein product: CSVGPGGQWDYGYTF.